Below, 17 T cell receptor beta chains from the same sample are listed, as sequenced in a study of blood T cell repertoires in COVID-19. Using immunoSEQ multiplex PCR, the repertoire was profiled, and TCRdb retains in-frame clones only, with some absent. The sample lists 35,000 to 55,000 clones, 90% to 95% seen once, with 5% to 6% in the top ten. The sequenced sample was peripheral blood. Every receptor here comes from a human donor in a cohort sampled during active COVID-19.

This sequence joins TRBV14 and TRBJ1-3; tentative D call: TRBD1 (6 bases). CDR1 and CDR2 (germline): SGHDN, FVKESK. V was clipped by 0 bases and J by 0 bases, with 15 bases between them. The CDR3 is made up of 18 amino acids. In nucleotides, the CDR3 is TGTGCCAGCAGCCAAGATCGGGGGGGGCACGGCTCTGGAAACACCATATATTTT. This gives the protein CASSQDRGGHGSGNTIYF.

The rearrangement joins TRBV2 to TRBJ2-1; 12 positions agree with TRBD2. The trim removed 6 bases at V and 10 bases at J, leaving 7 bases unmatched. The CDR3 spans 14 residues. Germline CDR1 SNHLY, CDR2 FYNNEI. CDR3 residues: CASRLAGGVGEQFF. The CDR3 region has the DNA TGTGCCAGCAGGCTAGCGGGGGGGGTCGGAGAGCAGTTCTTC. Based on the CDR3 plus reference TRBV2 and TRBJ2-1, the full variable domain is EPEVTQTPSHQVTQMGQEVILRCVPISNHLYFYWYRQILGQKVEFLVSFYNNEISEKSEIFDDQFSVERPDGSNFTLKIRSTKLEDSAMYFCASRLAGGVGEQFFGPGTRLTVL.

The CDR3 sequence is CASSREGQGAGKYF. In DNA, the CDR3 is TGTGCCAGCAGCCGTGAGGGACAGGGGGCGGGGAAGTACTTC. The chain carries TRBV5-4 and TRBJ2-7; 12 bases align to TRBD1. The CDR3 is made up of 14 amino acids. V shed 4 bases, J shed 11 bases, and the junction held 10 bases outside the gene matches. The germline CDR1 and CDR2 sequences are SGHNT and YYREEE (reference sequence). The variable domain in full, with the rest retrieved from reference TRBV5-4 and TRBJ2-7, is ETGVTQSPTHLIKTRGQQVTLRCSSQSGHNTVSWYQQALGQGPQFIFQYYREEENGRGNFPPRFSGLQFPNYSSELNVNALELDDSALYLCASSREGQGAGKYFGPGTRLTVT.

The rearrangement uses TRBV25-1 and TRBJ2-3, with TRBD2 identical over 8 bases. Germline CDR1 MGHDK, CDR2 SYGVNS. V gave up 6 bases and J gave up 1 base; unmatched junction bases: 12. CDR3 length: 17 amino acids. In DNA, the CDR3 is TGTGCCAGCAGCTCACTAGCGGCTATTGGGGGCACAGATACGCAGTATTTT. Translating it yields CASSSLAAIGGTDTQYF.

The chain joins TRBV12-3 or TRBV12-4 to TRBJ2-1; D is ambiguous. V gave up 5 bases and J gave up 9 bases, with 8 bases separating them. The CDR3 is 11 amino acids. The CDR3 spells CASSRPSEQFF. As DNA, the CDR3 is TGTGCCAGCAGTCGCCCGAGTGAGCAGTTCTTC.

The chain links TRBV18 to TRBJ2-1; TRBD1 matches at 7 bases. Trimming removed 1 base from V and 6 bases from J; junction bases left unmatched: 6. The CDR3 loop spans 15 amino acids. Germline lookup yields CDR1 KGHSH and CDR2 LQKENI. The CDR3 DNA is TGTGCCAGCTCACCACAGGGGGCGCAGGGCAATGAGCAGTTCTTC. Amino acid sequence: CASSPQGAQGNEQFF.

This rearrangement joins TRBV19 to TRBJ1-5, with D perhaps TRBD1 (5 bases). V lost 5 bases and J lost 6, with 20 bases in between. The CDR3 runs to 16 residues. Germline CDR1 LNHDA, CDR2 SQIVND (reference sequence). Here the CDR3 reads CASSPTDRTMGQPQHF. The CDR3 DNA is TGTGCCAGTAGTCCGACGGACCGGACAATGGGTCAGCCCCAGCATTTT.

This chain connects TRBV24-1 to TRBJ1-5, with 8 bases that match TRBD1. In germline, CDR1 is KGHDR, CDR2 SFDVKD. V lost 6 bases and J lost 5; bases outside the gene matches: 17. This CDR3 comprises 18 residues. CDR3 residues: CATSHDRGSGNFHQPQHF. The CDR3, as DNA: TGTGCCACCAGTCACGACAGGGGTAGTGGTAACTTTCATCAGCCCCAGCATTTT.

This rearrangement joins TRBV5-6 to TRBJ2-2, with D possibly being TRBD1 (6 bases). Trimming stripped 0 bases from V and 12 bases from J, with 15 bases between. Germline CDR1 and CDR2: SGHDT and YYEEEE. CDR3 size: 14 residues. CDR3 bases: TGTGCCAGCAGCTTGGCCGGGCCTCAGGGGCAGCTGTTTTTT. The encoded protein is CASSLAGPQGQLFF.

The rearrangement joins TRBV27 to TRBJ1-5; D might be TRBD1 (5 bases). This CDR3 comprises 12 residues. The V and J ends lost 6 bases and 4 bases respectively, with 7 bases between them. Per germline, CDR1 MNHEY and CDR2 SMNVEV (reference sequence). CDR3 DNA sequence: TGTGCCAGCAGCCAGGGAAATCAGCCCCAGCATTTT. It encodes CASSQGNQPQHF.

This clone showed up just once. The genes are TRBV12-3 or TRBV12-4 and TRBJ2-2; D possibly corresponds to TRBD1 (6 bases). This CDR3 is 13 amino acids long. V was pared by 10 bases and J by 2 bases, with 11 bases between. CDR3 region: CAINRENTGELFF. The CDR3 DNA follows: TGTGCCATCAACAGGGAAAACACCGGGGAGCTGTTTTTT.

The rearrangement joins TRBV21-1 to TRBJ2-3; the table gives TRBD1 as D, unverified against the DNA. TRBV21-1 is a documented pseudogene. The CDR3 extends over 16 amino acids. CDR3 loop: CASSTERTGSTDTQYF. The DNA of the CDR3 is TGTGCCAGCAGCACGGAGAGGACAGGGAGCACAGATACGCAGTATTTT.

The rearrangement joins TRBV4-2 to TRBJ2-7; possibly TRBD2 for D (6 bases). The V gene lost 1 base and the J gene lost 2 bases, with 15 bases spanning the gap. From germline, CDR1 is LGHNA and CDR2 YNFKEQ. The CDR3 contains 16 residues. The CDR3 loop reads CASSQGLPGAPYEQYF. CDR3 in DNA: TGTGCCAGCAGCCAAGGACTCCCGGGAGCCCCCTACGAGCAGTACTTC.

This clone was counted once. One end of the junction fails to match germline, which may point to a read error. V gene TRBV11-2 combines with J gene TRBJ2-1; 10 bases are shared with TRBD2. Germline loops: CDR1 SGHAT, CDR2 FQNNGV. This CDR3 is built from 15 residues. The CDR3 DNA sequence: TGTGCCAGCAGAAAGAGCGGGAGGGCCTATAATGAGCAGTTCTTC. Translating gives CASRKSGRAYNEQFF. The whole variable domain, filled in from reference TRBV11-2 and TRBJ2-1, reads EAGVAQSPRYKIIEKRQSVAFWCNPISGHATLYWYQQILGQGPKLLIQFQNNGVVDDSQLPKDRFSAERLKGVDSTLKIQPAKLEDSAVYLCASRKSGRAYNEQFFGPGTRLTVL.

The chain has TRBV30 and TRBJ1-6; no definite D call. V was cut by 0 bases and J by 7 bases, with 10 bases left in between. CDR1 and CDR2 (germline): GTSNPN, SVGIG (reference sequence). The CDR3 spans 14 residues. CDR3 region: CAWSVPRLNSPLHF. CDR3 nucleotide sequence: TGTGCCTGGAGTGTACCCAGGTTGAATTCACCCCTCCACTTT.

The rearrangement links TRBV9 to TRBJ2-2; 7 bases align to TRBD2. This CDR3 is 16 amino acids long. Germline trimming cut 1 base from V and 2 bases from J; bases unmatched to any gene: 5. Germline CDR1 is SGDLS and CDR2 is YYNGEE. CDR3 sequence: CASSVFASGNTGELFF. DNA of the CDR3: TGTGCCAGCAGCGTATTTGCTAGCGGTAACACCGGGGAGCTGTTTTTT.

V gene TRBV7-2 combines with J gene TRBJ2-3; 9 positions match TRBD2. Germline values: CDR1 SGHTA, CDR2 FQGNSA. The CDR3 has 15 residues. V shed 0 bases, J shed 10 bases, and the junction held 8 bases outside the gene matches. As DNA, the CDR3 is TGTGCCAGCAGCTTAGCACCCACTAGCGGGTCTGCGCAGTATTTT. It encodes CASSLAPTSGSAQYF.